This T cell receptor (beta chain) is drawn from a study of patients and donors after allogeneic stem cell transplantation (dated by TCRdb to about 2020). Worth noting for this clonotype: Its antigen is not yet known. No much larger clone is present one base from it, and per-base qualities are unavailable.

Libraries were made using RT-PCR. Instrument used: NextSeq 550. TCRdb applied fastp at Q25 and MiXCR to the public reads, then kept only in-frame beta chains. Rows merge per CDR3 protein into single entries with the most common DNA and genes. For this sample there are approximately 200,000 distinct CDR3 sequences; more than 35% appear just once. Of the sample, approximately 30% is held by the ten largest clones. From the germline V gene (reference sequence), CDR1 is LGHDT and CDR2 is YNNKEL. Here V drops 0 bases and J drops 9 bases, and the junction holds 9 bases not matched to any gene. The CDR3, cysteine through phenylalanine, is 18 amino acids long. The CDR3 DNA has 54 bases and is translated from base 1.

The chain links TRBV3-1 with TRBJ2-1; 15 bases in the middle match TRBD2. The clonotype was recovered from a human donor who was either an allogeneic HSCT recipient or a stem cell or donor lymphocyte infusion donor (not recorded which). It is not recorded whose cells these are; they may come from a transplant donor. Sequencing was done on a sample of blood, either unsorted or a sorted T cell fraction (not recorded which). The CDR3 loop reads CASSQEIPGLAGGSEQFF. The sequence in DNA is TGTGCCAGCAGCCAAGAAATACCGGGACTAGCGGGAGGTAGTGAGCAGTTCTTC.